This T cell receptor (beta chain) is drawn from a study of cytomegalovirus exposure and HLA in healthy donors. The CDR3 covers 14 residues. Losses at the gene ends were 4 bases for V and 1 base for J; bases not matched to a gene: 3. With 60 Vbeta and 13 Jbeta primers, the PCR was carried out. The table came from immunoSEQ multiplex PCR; TCRdb's copy has only in-frame clones and leaves some out. The sample carries about 130,000 clones, over 60% recorded once. Source material: PBMCs. The rearrangement links TRBV5-3 to TRBJ1-1, with 8 bases lining up with TRBD1. TRBV5-3 is treated as an ORF (open reading frame) with a function not yet certain. This clonotype originated in a human donor in good health. This CDR3 reads CARSPDRGNTEAFF. CDR3 coding DNA: TGTGCCAGAAGCCCTGACAGGGGGAACACTGAAGCTTTCTTT.